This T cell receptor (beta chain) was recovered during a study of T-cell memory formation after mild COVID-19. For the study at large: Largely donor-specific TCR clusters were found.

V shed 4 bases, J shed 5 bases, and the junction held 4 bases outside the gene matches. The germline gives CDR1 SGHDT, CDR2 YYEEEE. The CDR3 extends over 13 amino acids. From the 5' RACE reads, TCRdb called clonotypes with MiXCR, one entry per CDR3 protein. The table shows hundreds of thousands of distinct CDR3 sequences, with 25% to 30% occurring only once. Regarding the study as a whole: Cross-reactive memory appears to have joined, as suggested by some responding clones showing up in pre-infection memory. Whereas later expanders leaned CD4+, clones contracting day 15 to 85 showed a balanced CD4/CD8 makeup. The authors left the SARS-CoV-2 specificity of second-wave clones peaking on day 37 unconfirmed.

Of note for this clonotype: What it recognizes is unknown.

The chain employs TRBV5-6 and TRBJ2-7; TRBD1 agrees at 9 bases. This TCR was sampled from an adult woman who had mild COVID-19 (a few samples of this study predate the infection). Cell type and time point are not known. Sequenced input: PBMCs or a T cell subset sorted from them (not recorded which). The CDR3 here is CASSVDRGNEQYF. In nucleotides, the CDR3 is TGTGCCAGCAGCGTGGACAGGGGCAACGAGCAGTACTTC. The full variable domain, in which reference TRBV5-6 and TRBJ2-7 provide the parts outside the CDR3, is DAGVTQSPTHLIKTRGQQVTLRCSPKSGHDTVSWYQQALGQGPQFIFQYYEEEERQRGNFPDRFSGHQFPNYSSELNVNALLLGDSALYLCASSVDRGNEQYFGPGTRLTVT.